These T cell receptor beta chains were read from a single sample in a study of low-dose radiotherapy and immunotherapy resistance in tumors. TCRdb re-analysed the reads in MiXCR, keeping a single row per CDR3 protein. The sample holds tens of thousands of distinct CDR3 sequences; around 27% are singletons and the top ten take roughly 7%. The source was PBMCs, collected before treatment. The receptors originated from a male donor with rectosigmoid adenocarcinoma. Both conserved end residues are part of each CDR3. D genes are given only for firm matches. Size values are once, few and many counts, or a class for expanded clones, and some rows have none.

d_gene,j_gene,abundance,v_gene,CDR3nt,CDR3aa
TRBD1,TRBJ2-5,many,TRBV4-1,TGCGCCAGCAGCCAAGCGGGGACAGGGATGAGAGAGACCCAGTACTTC,CASSQAGTGMRETQYF
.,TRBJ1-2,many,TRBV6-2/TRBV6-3,TGTGCCAGCAGTTACTCGGACAACTATGGCTACACCTTC,CASSYSDNYGYTF
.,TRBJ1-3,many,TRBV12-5,TGTGCTAGTGGTTTGTCGGTGAGCTCTGGAAACACCATATATTTT,CASGLSVSSGNTIYF
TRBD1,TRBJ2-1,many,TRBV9,TGTGCCAGCAGCGAAGACAGGGGGCATAATGAGCAGTTCTTC,CASSEDRGHNEQFF
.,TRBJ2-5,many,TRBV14,TGTGCCAGCAGCCAAGTGGTCGGGTACCAAGAGACCCAGTACTTC,CASSQVVGYQETQYF
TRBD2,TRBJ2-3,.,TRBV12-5,TGTGCTAGTGGTCTCCAAACTAGCGGGAGAAACACAGATACGCAGTATTTT,CASGLQTSGRNTDTQYF
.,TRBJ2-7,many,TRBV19,TGTGCCAGTCGAGGCGGTTATAGCTCCTACGAGCAGTACTTC,CASRGGYSSYEQYF
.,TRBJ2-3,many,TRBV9,TGTGCCAGCAGCGTAAAGGACAGAGCAGATACGCAGTATTTT,CASSVKDRADTQYF
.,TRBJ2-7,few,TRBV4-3,TGCGCCAGCAGCCAAGATGCAGGGCCCTACGAGCAGTACTTC,CASSQDAGPYEQYF
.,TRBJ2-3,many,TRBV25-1,TGTGCCAGCAGTGCTATGGGGACCGCGGAAGCGGATACGCAGTATTTT,CASSAMGTAEADTQYF
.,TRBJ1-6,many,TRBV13,TGTGCCAGCAGCCCTAGCAGACTACAGAGCTCCTATAATTCACCCCTCCACTTT,CASSPSRLQSSYNSPLHF
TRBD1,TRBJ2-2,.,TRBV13,TGTGCCAGCAGCCACCCGGGACAGGCGAACACCGGGGAGCTGTTTTTT,CASSHPGQANTGELFF
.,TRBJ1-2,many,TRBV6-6,TGTGCCAGCAGTTACTCGGGGGGGCGAGGAATTACTGGCTACACCTTC,CASSYSGGRGITGYTF
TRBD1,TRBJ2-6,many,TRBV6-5,TGTGCCAGCACCCTCGATCCACCGGGACAGGAATTGTCCGGGGCCAACGTCCTGACTTTC,CASTLDPPGQELSGANVLTF
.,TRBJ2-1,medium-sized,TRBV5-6,TGTGCCAGCAAGGGCCTAAGCTCCTACAATGAGCAGTTCTTC,CASKGLSSYNEQFF
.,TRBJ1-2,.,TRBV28,TGTGCCAGCAGTTTATCTGATCGCTACACCTTC,CASSLSDRYTF
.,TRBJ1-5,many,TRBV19,TGTGCCAGTAGTATCCGGAAACAGGGCAATCAGCCCCAGCATTTT,CASSIRKQGNQPQHF
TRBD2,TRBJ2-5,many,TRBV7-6,TGTGCCAGCAGCTCCTATCTCCTAGCGGGGGACCAAGAGACCCAGTACTTC,CASSSYLLAGDQETQYF
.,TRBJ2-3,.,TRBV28,TGTGCCAGCAGTTTGTGGGTAGGGGACCTCACAGATACGCAGTATTTT,CASSLWVGDLTDTQYF
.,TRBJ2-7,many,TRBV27,TGTGCCAGCAGTTTGGCAAGGAATACCTACGAGCAGTACTTC,CASSLARNTYEQYF
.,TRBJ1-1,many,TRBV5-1,TGCGCCAGCAGCTTGGGGGGGGCGAACACTGAAGCTTTCTTT,CASSLGGANTEAFF
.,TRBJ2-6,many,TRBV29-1,TGCAGCGTCCTCGGGACGGGAAAGTCTGGGGCCAACGTCCTGACTTTC,CSVLGTGKSGANVLTF
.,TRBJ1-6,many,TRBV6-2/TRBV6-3,TGTGCCAGCAGTATCGGACAAAGGGCGGGTTCACCCCTCCACTTT,CASSIGQRAGSPLHF
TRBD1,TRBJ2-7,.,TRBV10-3,TGTGCCATCAGCACCGGGACAGCCGCCCCGGAGCAGTACTTC,CAISTGTAAPEQYF
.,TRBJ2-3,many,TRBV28,TGTGCCAGCAGTAAGACCACAGATACGCAGTATTTT,CASSKTTDTQYF
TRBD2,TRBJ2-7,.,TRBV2,TGTGCCAGCAGTCAGGGACTAGCGGGGGCAAACACCTACGAGCAGTACTTC,CASSQGLAGANTYEQYF
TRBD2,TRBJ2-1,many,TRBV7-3,TGTGCCAGCAGCTTAGGACTAGCGGGATCCTACAATGAGCAGTTCTTC,CASSLGLAGSYNEQFF
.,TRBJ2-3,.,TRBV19,TGTGCCAGCAAACAGGTGAACACAGATACGCAGTATTTT,CASKQVNTDTQYF
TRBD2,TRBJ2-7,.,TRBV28,TGTGCCAGCAGTTTAACGGCGGGAGGGCCCCACGAGCAGTACTTC,CASSLTAGGPHEQYF
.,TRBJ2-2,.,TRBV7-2,TGTGCCAGCAGCTTTTTTCAGTCGTCGGGGTCGAACACCGGGGAGCTGTTTTTT,CASSFFQSSGSNTGELFF
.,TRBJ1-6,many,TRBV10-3,TGTGCCATCACCTCTGGGGTTTATTCACCCCTCCACTTT,CAITSGVYSPLHF
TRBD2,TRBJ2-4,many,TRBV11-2,TGTGCCAGCAGCCCCCGCCGGGACTCGGGGGGGGGCATTCAGTACTTC,CASSPRRDSGGGIQYF
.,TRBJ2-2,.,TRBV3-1,.,CASSHLPWGRNTGELFFF
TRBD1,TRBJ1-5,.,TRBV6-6,TGTGCCAGCACCGGACAGGGGGCAGGGCAGCCCCAGCATTTT,CASTGQGAGQPQHF
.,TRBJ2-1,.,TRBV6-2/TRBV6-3,TGTGCCAGCAGAGACAGATACAATAAGCAGTTCTTC,CASRDRYNKQFF
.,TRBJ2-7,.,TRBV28,TGTGCCAGCGCCAGGGGCGGGACACTATCCTACGAGCAGTACTTC,CASARGGTLSYEQYF
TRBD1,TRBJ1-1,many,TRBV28,TGTGCCAGCAGTTCGTACAGGGGAGGAGGGAACACTGAAGCTTTCTTT,CASSSYRGGGNTEAFF
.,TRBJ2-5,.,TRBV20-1,TGCAGTGCTAGTCGCATCCAAGAGACCCAGTACTTC,CSASRIQETQYF
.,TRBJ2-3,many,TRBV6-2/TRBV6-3,TGTGCCAGCAGACCCCAGAACAGGGGCACAGATACGCAGTATTTT,CASRPQNRGTDTQYF
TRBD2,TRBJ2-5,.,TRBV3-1,TGTGCCAGCAGCCAAACTACGGGGACTAGCGGGAGGACTAGGCGAGAGACCCAGTACTTC,CASSQTTGTSGRTRRETQYF
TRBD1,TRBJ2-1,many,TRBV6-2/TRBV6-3,TGTGCCAGCAGTTCACCGGGACAGGGGTCAGTTGAGCAGTTCTTC,CASSSPGQGSVEQFF
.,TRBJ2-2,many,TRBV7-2,TGTGCCAGCAGCTCCCGGGTAGCAGGCACCGGGGAGCTGTTTTTT,CASSSRVAGTGELFF